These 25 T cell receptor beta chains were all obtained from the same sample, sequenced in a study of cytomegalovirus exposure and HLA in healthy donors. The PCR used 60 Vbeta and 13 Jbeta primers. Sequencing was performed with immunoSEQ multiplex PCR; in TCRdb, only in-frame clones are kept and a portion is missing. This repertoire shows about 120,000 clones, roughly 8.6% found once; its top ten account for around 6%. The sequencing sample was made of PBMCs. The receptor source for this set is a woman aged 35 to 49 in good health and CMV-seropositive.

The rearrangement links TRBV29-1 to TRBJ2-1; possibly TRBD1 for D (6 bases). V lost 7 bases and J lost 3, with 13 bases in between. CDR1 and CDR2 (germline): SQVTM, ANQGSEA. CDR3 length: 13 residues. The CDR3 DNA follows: TGCAGCGCAACGACAGGACGCTACAATGAGCAGTTCTTC. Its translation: CSATTGRYNEQFF.

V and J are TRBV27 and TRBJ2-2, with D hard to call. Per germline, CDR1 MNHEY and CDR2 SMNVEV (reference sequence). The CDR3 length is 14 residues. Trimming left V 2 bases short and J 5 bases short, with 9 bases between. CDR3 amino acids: CASSLNRVTGELFF. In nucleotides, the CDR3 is TGTGCCAGCAGTTTAAATCGGGTGACCGGGGAGCTGTTTTTT.

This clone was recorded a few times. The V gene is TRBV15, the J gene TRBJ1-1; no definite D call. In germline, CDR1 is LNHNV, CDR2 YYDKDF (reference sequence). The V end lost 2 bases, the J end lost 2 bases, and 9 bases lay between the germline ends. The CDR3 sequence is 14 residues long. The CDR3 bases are TGTGCCACCAGCAGACTAACAGCTAACACTGAAGCTTTCTTT. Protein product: CATSRLTANTEAFF.

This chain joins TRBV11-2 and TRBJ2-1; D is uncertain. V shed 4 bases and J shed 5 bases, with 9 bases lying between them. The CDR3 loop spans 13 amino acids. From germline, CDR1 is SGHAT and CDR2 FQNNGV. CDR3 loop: CASSYALNNEQFF. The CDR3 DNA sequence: TGTGCCAGCAGCTATGCGCTAAACAATGAGCAGTTCTTC.

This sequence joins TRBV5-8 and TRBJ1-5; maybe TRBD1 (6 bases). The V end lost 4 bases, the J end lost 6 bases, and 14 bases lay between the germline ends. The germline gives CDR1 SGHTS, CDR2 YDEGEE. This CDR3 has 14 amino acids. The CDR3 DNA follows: TGTGCCAGCAGCAACAGGGTTTTCGGTCAGCCCCAGCATTTT. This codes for CASSNRVFGQPQHF.

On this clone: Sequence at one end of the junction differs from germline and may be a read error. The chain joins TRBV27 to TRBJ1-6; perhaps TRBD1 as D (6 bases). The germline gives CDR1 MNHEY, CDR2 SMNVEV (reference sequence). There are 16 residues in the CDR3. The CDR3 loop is CASSLLQGGDNPPLHF. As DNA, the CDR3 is TGTGCCAGCAGTTTATTACAGGGAGGGGATAATCCACCCCTCCACTTT.

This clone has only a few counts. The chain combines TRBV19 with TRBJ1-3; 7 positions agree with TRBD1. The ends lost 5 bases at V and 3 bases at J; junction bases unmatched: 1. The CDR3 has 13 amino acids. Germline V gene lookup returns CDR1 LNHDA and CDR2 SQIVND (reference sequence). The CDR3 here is CASSGTDGNTIYF. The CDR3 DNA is TGTGCCAGTAGTGGGACAGATGGAAACACCATATATTTT.

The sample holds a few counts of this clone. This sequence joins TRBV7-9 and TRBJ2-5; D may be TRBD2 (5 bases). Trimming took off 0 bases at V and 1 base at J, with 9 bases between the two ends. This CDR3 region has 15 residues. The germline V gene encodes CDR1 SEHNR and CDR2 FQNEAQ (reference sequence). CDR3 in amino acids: CASSLAPGSQETQYF. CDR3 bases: TGTGCCAGCAGCTTAGCACCGGGATCCCAAGAGACCCAGTACTTC.

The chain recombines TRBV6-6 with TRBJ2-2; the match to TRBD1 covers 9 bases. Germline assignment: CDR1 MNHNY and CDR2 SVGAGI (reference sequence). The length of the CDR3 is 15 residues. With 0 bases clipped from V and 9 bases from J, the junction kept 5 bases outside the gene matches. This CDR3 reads CASSYSPDRGWELFF. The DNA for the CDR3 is TGTGCCAGCAGTTACTCCCCGGACAGGGGATGGGAGCTGTTTTTT.

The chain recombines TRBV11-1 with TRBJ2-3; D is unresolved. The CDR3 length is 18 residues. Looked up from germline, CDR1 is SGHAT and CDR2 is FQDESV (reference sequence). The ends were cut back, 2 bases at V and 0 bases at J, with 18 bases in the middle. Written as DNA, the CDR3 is TGTGCCAGCAGCTTAAAAGTATCGGGTAGTGCTAGCACAGATACGCAGTATTTT. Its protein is CASSLKVSGSASTDTQYF.

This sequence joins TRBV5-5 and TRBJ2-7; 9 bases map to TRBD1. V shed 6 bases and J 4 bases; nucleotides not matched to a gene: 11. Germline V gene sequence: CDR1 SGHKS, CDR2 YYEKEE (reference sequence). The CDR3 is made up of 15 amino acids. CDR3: CASNGPDRGSYEQYF. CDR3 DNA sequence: TGTGCCAGCAACGGTCCCGACAGGGGGTCGTACGAGCAGTACTTC.

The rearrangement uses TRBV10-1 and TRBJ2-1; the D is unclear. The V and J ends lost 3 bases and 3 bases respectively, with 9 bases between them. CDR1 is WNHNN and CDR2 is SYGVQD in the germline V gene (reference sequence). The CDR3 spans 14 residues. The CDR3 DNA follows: TGCGCCAGCAGTGAAGGAGCGTACTACAATGAGCAGTTCTTC. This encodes CASSEGAYYNEQFF.

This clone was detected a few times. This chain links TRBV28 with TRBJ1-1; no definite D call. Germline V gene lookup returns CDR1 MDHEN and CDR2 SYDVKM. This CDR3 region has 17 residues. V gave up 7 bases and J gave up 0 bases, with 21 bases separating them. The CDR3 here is CASISDPLLPMNTEAFF. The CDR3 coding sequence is TGTGCCAGCATCAGCGACCCACTCCTCCCCATGAACACTGAAGCTTTCTTT.

The CDR3 nucleotides are TGTGCCAGCAGCCTGACCGGGAACTACGAGCAGTACTTC. Translating gives CASSLTGNYEQYF. This chain joins TRBV7-9 and TRBJ2-7; possible D gene TRBD2, 5 bases. Germline V gene data show CDR1 as SEHNR and CDR2 as FQNEAQ (reference sequence). The CDR3 contains 13 residues. Deletions cut 5 bases from V and 3 bases from J, with 11 bases between.

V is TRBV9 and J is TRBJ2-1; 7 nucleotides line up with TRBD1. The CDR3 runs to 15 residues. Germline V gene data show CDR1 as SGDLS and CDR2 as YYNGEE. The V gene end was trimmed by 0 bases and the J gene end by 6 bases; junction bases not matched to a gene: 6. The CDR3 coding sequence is TGTGCCAGCAGCGTAGAGGGGGCGGTTGGCAATGAGCAGTTCTTC. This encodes CASSVEGAVGNEQFF.

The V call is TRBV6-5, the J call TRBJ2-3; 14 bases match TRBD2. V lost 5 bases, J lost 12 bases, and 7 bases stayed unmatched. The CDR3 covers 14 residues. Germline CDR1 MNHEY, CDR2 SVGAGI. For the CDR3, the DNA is TGTGCCAGCAGTACTGGGACTAGCGGGGGAGCACAGTATTTT. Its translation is CASSTGTSGGAQYF.

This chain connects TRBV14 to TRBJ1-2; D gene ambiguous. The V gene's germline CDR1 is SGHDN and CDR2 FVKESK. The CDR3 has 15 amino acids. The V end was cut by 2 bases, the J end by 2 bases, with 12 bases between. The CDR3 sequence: CASSQSRWQNYGYTF. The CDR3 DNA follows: TGTGCCAGCAGCCAATCTCGTTGGCAGAACTATGGCTACACCTTC.

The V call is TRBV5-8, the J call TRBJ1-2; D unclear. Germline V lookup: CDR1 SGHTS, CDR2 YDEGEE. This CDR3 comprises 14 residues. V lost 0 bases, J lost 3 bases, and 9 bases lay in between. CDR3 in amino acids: CASSLGGQDYGYTF. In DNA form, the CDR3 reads TGTGCCAGCAGCTTGGGTGGGCAGGACTATGGCTACACCTTC.

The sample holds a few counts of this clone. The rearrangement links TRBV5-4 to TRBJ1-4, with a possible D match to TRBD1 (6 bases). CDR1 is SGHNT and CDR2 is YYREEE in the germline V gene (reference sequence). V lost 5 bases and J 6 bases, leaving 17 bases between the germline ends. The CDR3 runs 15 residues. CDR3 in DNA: TGTGCCAGCAGTCCTGGCGGGGGCGGAGATGAAAAACTGTTTTTT. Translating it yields CASSPGGGGDEKLFF.

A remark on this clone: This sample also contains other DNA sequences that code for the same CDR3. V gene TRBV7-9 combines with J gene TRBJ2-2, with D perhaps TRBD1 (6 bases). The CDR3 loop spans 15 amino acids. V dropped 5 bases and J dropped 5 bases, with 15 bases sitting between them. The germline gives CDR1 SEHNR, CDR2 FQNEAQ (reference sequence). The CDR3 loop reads CASSPRQGKTGELFF. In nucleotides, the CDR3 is TGTGCCAGCAGCCCACGGCAGGGGAAAACCGGGGAGCTGTTTTTT.

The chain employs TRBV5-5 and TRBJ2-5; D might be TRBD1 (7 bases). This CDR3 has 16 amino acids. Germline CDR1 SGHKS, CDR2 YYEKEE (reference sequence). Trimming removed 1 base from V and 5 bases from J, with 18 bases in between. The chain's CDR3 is CASSLSAGTARETQYF. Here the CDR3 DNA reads TGTGCCAGCAGCTTGTCGGCGGGGACAGCGAGGGAGACCCAGTACTTC.

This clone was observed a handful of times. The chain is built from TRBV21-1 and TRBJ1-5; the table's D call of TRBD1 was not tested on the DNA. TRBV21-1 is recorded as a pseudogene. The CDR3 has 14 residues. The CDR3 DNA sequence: TGTGCCAGCAGCAAGAGGGGCAGGGGACAGCCCCAGCATTTT. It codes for CASSKRGRGQPQHF.

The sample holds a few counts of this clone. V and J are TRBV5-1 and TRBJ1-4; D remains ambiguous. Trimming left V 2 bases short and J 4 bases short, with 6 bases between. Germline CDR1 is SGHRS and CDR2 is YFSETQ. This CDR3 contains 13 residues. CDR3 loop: CASSLGGNEKLFF. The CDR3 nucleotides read TGCGCCAGCAGCTTAGGAGGTAATGAAAAACTGTTTTTT.

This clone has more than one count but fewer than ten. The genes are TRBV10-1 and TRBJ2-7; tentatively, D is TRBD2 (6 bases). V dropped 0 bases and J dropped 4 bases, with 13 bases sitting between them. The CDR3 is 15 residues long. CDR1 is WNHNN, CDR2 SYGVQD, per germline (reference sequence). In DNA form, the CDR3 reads TGCGCCAGCAGTGAGTCGAGAGGTGGAGGGTACGAGCAGTACTTC. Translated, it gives CASSESRGGGYEQYF.

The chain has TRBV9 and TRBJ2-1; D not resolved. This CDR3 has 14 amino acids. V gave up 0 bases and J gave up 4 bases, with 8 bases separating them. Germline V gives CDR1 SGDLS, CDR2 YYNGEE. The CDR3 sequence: CASSVAPKYNEQFF. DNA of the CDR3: TGTGCCAGCAGCGTAGCCCCTAAGTACAATGAGCAGTTCTTC.